This is a list of T cell receptor beta chains from one sample in a study of blood T cells in healthy people across ages. MiXCR, applied by TCRdb to the 5' RACE reads, yields one record per CDR3 protein. This repertoire shows fewer than 2 million distinct CDR3 sequences, about 39% found once; its top ten account for 20% to 25%. Sequencing used blood. The receptors here all came from a human donor in good health. Both conserved end residues are part of each CDR3. A D gene is named only where the DNA matches it firmly. Size values are once, few and many counts, or a class for expanded clones, and some rows have none.

j_gene: TRBJ1-1; d_gene: .; abundance: .; v_gene: TRBV5-1; CDR3aa: CATREAGNTEAFF; CDR3nt: TGCGCCACCCGCGAGGCAGGTAACACTGAAGCTTTCTTT
j_gene: TRBJ1-1; d_gene: .; abundance: many; v_gene: TRBV6-4; CDR3aa: CASSEQENTEAFF; CDR3nt: TGTGCCAGCAGTGAACAGGAGAACACTGAAGCTTTCTTT
j_gene: TRBJ2-5; d_gene: .; abundance: .; v_gene: TRBV7-8; CDR3aa: CASSSQWGSGETQYF; CDR3nt: TGTGCCAGCAGCTCCCAATGGGGGTCGGGAGAGACCCAGTACTTC
j_gene: TRBJ1-5; d_gene: .; abundance: .; v_gene: TRBV6-5; CDR3aa: CASSYSPRGSYSNQPQHF; CDR3nt: TGTGCCAGCAGTTACAGTCCTAGGGGCTCTTATAGCAATCAGCCCCAGCATTTT
j_gene: TRBJ1-1; d_gene: TRBD1; abundance: .; v_gene: TRBV29-1; CDR3aa: CSVEQGRGRFAEAFF; CDR3nt: TGCAGCGTTGAACAGGGCAGGGGGAGGTTTGCTGAAGCTTTCTTT
j_gene: TRBJ2-5; d_gene: TRBD1; abundance: .; v_gene: TRBV7-9; CDR3aa: CASSQRDRSLTQYF; CDR3nt: TGTGCCAGCAGCCAAAGGGACAGGTCTTTGACCCAGTACTTC
j_gene: TRBJ1-5; d_gene: .; abundance: .; v_gene: TRBV12-3/TRBV12-4; CDR3aa: CASSFQDRGGRQPQHF; CDR3nt: TGTGCCAGCAGTTTTCAAGATCGGGGGGGAAGACAGCCCCAGCATTTT
j_gene: TRBJ2-3; d_gene: .; abundance: .; v_gene: TRBV7-3; CDR3aa: CASSSTGAFPDTQYF; CDR3nt: TGTGCCAGCAGCTCGACAGGTGCCTTCCCAGATACGCAGTATTTT
j_gene: TRBJ2-7; d_gene: .; abundance: few; v_gene: TRBV5-1; CDR3aa: CASSGSDKQYF; CDR3nt: TGCGCCAGCAGTGGATCGGACAAGCAGTACTTC
j_gene: TRBJ2-1; d_gene: TRBD2; abundance: .; v_gene: TRBV9; CDR3aa: CASSTGLGGRHNEQFF; CDR3nt: TGTGCCAGCAGCACCGGATTGGGAGGGCGGCACAATGAGCAGTTCTTC
j_gene: TRBJ2-3; d_gene: .; abundance: .; v_gene: TRBV20-1; CDR3aa: CSARDGGTTDTQYF; CDR3nt: TGCAGTGCTAGAGATGGGGGAACTACAGATACGCAGTATTTT
j_gene: TRBJ2-7; d_gene: .; abundance: .; v_gene: TRBV7-9; CDR3aa: CASSLPTGHEQYF; CDR3nt: TGTGCCAGCAGCCTTCCGACAGGCCACGAGCAGTACTTC
j_gene: TRBJ2-1; d_gene: .; abundance: .; v_gene: TRBV5-1; CDR3aa: CASSLGRQQPENGQFF; CDR3nt: TGCGCCAGCAGCTTGGGTCGACAGCAACCCGAGAATGGGCAGTTCTTC
j_gene: TRBJ1-2; d_gene: .; abundance: .; v_gene: TRBV29-1; CDR3aa: CSAAPGPPGGTF; CDR3nt: TGCAGCGCGGCCCCGGGCCCACCAGGTGGCACCTTC
j_gene: TRBJ2-7; d_gene: .; abundance: few; v_gene: TRBV6-2/TRBV6-3; CDR3aa: CASTESGQTFKGSYEQYF; CDR3nt: TGTGCCAGCACCGAGAGTGGACAAACCTTCAAGGGGTCCTACGAGCAGTACTTC
j_gene: TRBJ1-5; d_gene: .; abundance: .; v_gene: TRBV6-5; CDR3aa: CASGFSGQSLLQPQHF; CDR3nt: TGTGCCAGCGGGTTTTCGGGACAATCATTGTTACAGCCCCAGCATTTT
j_gene: TRBJ2-1; d_gene: TRBD2; abundance: .; v_gene: TRBV5-5; CDR3aa: CASSPGTTAYNEQFF; CDR3nt: TGTGCCAGCAGCCCCGGGACTACCGCCTACAATGAGCAGTTCTTC
j_gene: TRBJ2-3; d_gene: .; abundance: .; v_gene: TRBV4-1; CDR3aa: CAGSQGGGRTDTQYF; CDR3nt: TGCGCCGGCAGCCAAGGAGGGGGTAGGACAGATACGCAGTATTTT
j_gene: TRBJ1-5; d_gene: .; abundance: few; v_gene: TRBV27; CDR3aa: CASSLYSVSQPQHF; CDR3nt: TGTGCCAGCAGTTTATATTCGGTCAGCCAGCCCCAGCATTTT
j_gene: TRBJ2-7; d_gene: .; abundance: few; v_gene: TRBV12-3/TRBV12-4; CDR3aa: CASSQANEQYF; CDR3nt: TGTGCCAGCAGTCAGGCGAACGAGCAGTACTTC
j_gene: TRBJ1-1; d_gene: .; abundance: few; v_gene: TRBV27; CDR3aa: CASSSARGEAFF; CDR3nt: TGTGCCAGCAGTTCCGCCCGGGGCGAAGCTTTCTTT
j_gene: TRBJ2-3; d_gene: TRBD2; abundance: .; v_gene: TRBV18; CDR3aa: CASPGVAGSTDTQYF; CDR3nt: TGTGCCAGCCCCGGGGTAGCGGGGAGCACAGATACGCAGTATTTT
j_gene: TRBJ2-7; d_gene: TRBD1; abundance: .; v_gene: TRBV13; CDR3aa: CASSLTGGARDEQYF; CDR3nt: TGTGCCAGCAGCCTCACAGGGGGCGCGCGGGACGAGCAGTACTTC
j_gene: TRBJ2-3; d_gene: TRBD2; abundance: .; v_gene: TRBV2; CDR3aa: CASRTHWGGDTQYF; CDR3nt: TGTGCCAGCAGGACTCATTGGGGGGGAGATACGCAGTATTTT
j_gene: TRBJ2-7; d_gene: .; abundance: many; v_gene: TRBV7-2; CDR3aa: CASSPGHRYEQYF; CDR3nt: TGTGCCAGCAGCCCCGGGCACCGCTACGAGCAGTACTTC
j_gene: TRBJ1-1; d_gene: .; abundance: few; v_gene: TRBV20-1; CDR3aa: CSASEGNTEAFF; CDR3nt: TGCAGTGCTAGTGAGGGGAACACTGAAGCTTTCTTT
j_gene: TRBJ2-4; d_gene: TRBD1; abundance: few; v_gene: TRBV29-1; CDR3aa: CSVVETGGEGRAKNIQYF; CDR3nt: TGCAGCGTTGTAGAGACAGGGGGCGAGGGCAGGGCCAAAAACATTCAGTACTTC
j_gene: TRBJ1-1; d_gene: .; abundance: once; v_gene: TRBV2; CDR3aa: CASKQGWGTSKDMNTEAFF; CDR3nt: TGTGCCAGCAAACAGGGTTGGGGGACATCGAAAGACATGAACACTGAAGCTTTCTTT